The 14 T cell receptor beta chains presented below share a single source sample, sequenced in a study of cytomegalovirus exposure and HLA in healthy donors. The PCR employed 60 Vbeta primers together with 13 Jbeta primers. Profiling relied on immunoSEQ multiplex PCR, and the TCRdb table lists in-frame clones only, not all of them. Of under 150,000 clones in the sample, over 70% were seen once. What was sequenced was PBMCs. The receptors originated from a young woman in good health and CMV-seronegative.

CDR3 protein: CASNKTSGRIQDPYEQYF. CDR3 in DNA: TGTGCCAGTAATAAGACTAGCGGGAGGATTCAGGACCCCTACGAGCAGTACTTC. V gene TRBV19 combines with J gene TRBJ2-7, with TRBD2 identical over 13 bases. V dropped 7 bases and J dropped 2; count of bases not matched to a gene: 14. Germline CDR1 reads LNHDA; CDR2 reads SQIVND (reference sequence). This CDR3 is 18 amino acids long.

This sequence joins TRBV7-9 and TRBJ2-5; a weak D match, TRBD1 (6 bases). Germline assignment: CDR1 SEHNR and CDR2 FQNEAQ (reference sequence). The germline V and J ends were trimmed by 2 bases and 2 bases, with 15 bases remaining between them. The CDR3 totals 16 residues. CDR3 in amino acids: CASSLKPGQLQETQYF. DNA of the CDR3: TGTGCCAGCAGCTTAAAACCAGGACAGCTTCAAGAGACCCAGTACTTC.

This clone has more than one count but fewer than ten. This chain connects TRBV4-2 to TRBJ1-2; 8 bases fit TRBD1. Germline lookup yields CDR1 LGHNA and CDR2 YNFKEQ. The CDR3 is 15 residues long. The ends lost 1 base at V and 8 bases at J; junction bases unmatched: 9. The CDR3 loop is CASSQGGQGAQGYTF. In DNA form, the CDR3 reads TGTGCCAGCAGCCAAGGGGGCCAGGGGGCGCAGGGCTACACCTTC.

This clone has just a few counts. The V call is TRBV5-6, the J call TRBJ2-3; 7 bases match TRBD2. Germline CDR1 and CDR2: SGHDT and YYEEEE. The CDR3 is 14 residues long. V trimming: 4 bases; J trimming: 4 bases; junction bases outside the gene matches: 6. CDR3 in amino acids: CASSLGGRSDTQYF. CDR3 DNA: TGTGCCAGCAGCCTGGGGGGGAGGTCAGATACGCAGTATTTT.

The rearrangement uses TRBV2 and TRBJ1-5; 8 bases are a match to TRBD1. The CDR3 totals 16 residues. In germline, CDR1 is SNHLY, CDR2 FYNNEI. V lost 6 bases to trimming and J lost 4 bases; unmatched junction nucleotides: 11. In DNA, the CDR3 is TGTGCCAGCAGCCAGGGGGCGCGTGGTGGGAATCAGCCCCAGCATTTT. Protein product: CASSQGARGGNQPQHF.

The chain employs TRBV4-1 and TRBJ2-2; 7 bases align to TRBD2. CDR3 length equals 15 residues. V lost 0 bases, J lost 7 bases, and 5 bases stayed unmatched. Germline assignment: CDR1 MGHRA and CDR2 YSYEKL. CDR3 DNA sequence: TGCGCCAGCAGCCAAGAAGTGGGAGGGGTCGGGGAGCTGTTTTTT. Its protein product is CASSQEVGGVGELFF.

V is TRBV10-2 and J is TRBJ1-4, with D possibly matching TRBD1 (5 bases). The CDR3 consists of 14 residues. Trimming took 7 bases from V and 0 from J, leaving 9 bases between them. In germline, CDR1 is WSHSY, CDR2 SAAADI. The chain's CDR3 is CASNSGATNEKLFF. The CDR3 DNA is TGCGCCAGCAATTCGGGGGCAACTAATGAAAAACTGTTTTTT.

This clone was detected only a few times. J is TRBJ2-3 and V is TRBV10-2; D is possibly TRBD2 (5 bases). Germline V lookup: CDR1 WSHSY, CDR2 SAAADI. This CDR3 has 17 amino acids. V was shortened by 4 bases and J by 0 bases, with 17 bases between the two germline ends. CDR3 DNA sequence: TGCGCCAGCAGTGTCAGCGGTGGCGGGTATAGCACAGATACGCAGTATTTT. Its translation: CASSVSGGGYSTDTQYF.

This clone was counted once. The V call is TRBV10-2, the J call TRBJ2-5; D may be TRBD2 (5 bases). Germline lookup yields CDR1 WSHSY and CDR2 SAAADI. V shed 6 bases and J shed 1 base, with 18 bases lying between them. This CDR3 has 16 amino acids. In DNA form, the CDR3 reads TGCGCCAGCAGCGCCCGGGCTAGCCCTACCCAAGAGACCCAGTACTTC. Its protein product is CASSARASPTQETQYF.

J is TRBJ2-1 and V is TRBV5-4; D remains ambiguous. Per germline, CDR1 SGHNT and CDR2 YYREEE (reference sequence). The CDR3 covers 12 residues. The V end was cut by 0 bases, the J end by 9 bases, with 7 bases between. The CDR3 sequence is CASSLDWPEQFF. CDR3 coding DNA: TGTGCCAGCAGCTTGGATTGGCCTGAGCAGTTCTTC.

The chain links TRBV6-1 to TRBJ2-7; weak D call: TRBD2 (6 bases). Between the trimmed V and J ends, which lost 0 bases and 3 bases, there was a span of 18 bases. The CDR3 sequence is 17 residues long. Germline CDR1 and CDR2: MNHNS and SASEGT. The CDR3, as DNA: TGTGCCAGCAGTGAAGCGTGGGGAGGAGAAGCTCTCTACGAGCAGTACTTC. Protein: CASSEAWGGEALYEQYF.

The J gene is TRBJ2-7, the V gene TRBV28; the D is unclear. The CDR3 length is 13 residues. Germline lookup yields CDR1 MDHEN and CDR2 SYDVKM. V lost 3 bases and J 2 bases, leaving 8 bases between the germline ends. CDR3 loop: CASSFSFPYEQYF. The CDR3 nucleotides are TGTGCCAGCAGTTTCAGTTTCCCCTACGAGCAGTACTTC.

The chain links TRBV5-1 to TRBJ2-7; 9 bases are shared with TRBD1. The CDR3 is 13 residues long. Trimming removed 6 bases from V and 3 bases from J; junction bases left unmatched: 4. Germline V CDR1 and CDR2: SGHRS, YFSETQ. CDR3 in amino acids: CASTKDRGYEQYF. The CDR3 DNA is TGCGCCAGCACTAAGGACAGGGGCTACGAGCAGTACTTC.

The V and J genes are TRBV5-1 and TRBJ2-5, with D possibly being TRBD1 (5 bases). The V gene's germline CDR1 is SGHRS and CDR2 YFSETQ. CDR3 size: 15 residues. The V and J ends lost 4 bases and 4 bases respectively, with 17 bases between them. The CDR3 sequence is CASSPGSLQRETQYF. CDR3 in DNA: TGCGCCAGCAGCCCAGGGTCGTTGCAAAGAGAGACCCAGTACTTC.